These T cell receptor beta chains were read from a single sample in a study of T cell responses to AZD1222 COVID-19 vaccine. Data came from immunoSEQ multiplex PCR; TCRdb stores just in-frame clones and leaves some out. The sample yields around 150,000 clones, less than 95% seen once. The source was peripheral blood, collected on day 0 of AZD1222 vaccination. The receptors here all came from an adult in good health. CDR3s include the opening cysteine and the closing phenylalanine or tryptophan. The D gene is left open where the match is weak. Clone size is given for some rows only: seen once, a few or many times, or a class if the clone is expanded.

D gene,J gene,V gene,clone size,CDR3 DNA,CDR3 protein
NA,TRBJ2-7,TRBV2,once,TGTGCCAGCAGAGGACTTCTGCAGTACTTC,CASRGLLQYF
TRBD1,TRBJ2-2,TRBV5-1,NA,TGCGCCAGCAGCTTGGCGGGGACAGTGAACACCGGGGAGCTGTTTTTT,CASSLAGTVNTGELFF
TRBD1,TRBJ2-7,TRBV5-4,NA,TGTGCCAGCAGCTTGGACAGGGGAAGATACGAGCAGTACTTC,CASSLDRGRYEQYF
NA,TRBJ2-1,TRBV9,NA,TGTGCCAGCAGCATTCGGACGGAGGACCCCTACAATGAGCAGTTCTTC,CASSIRTEDPYNEQFF
TRBD1,TRBJ1-5,TRBV4-1,NA,TGCGCCAGCAGCCCGGGGCCAGGGGGGACGCCCCAGCATTTT,CASSPGPGGTPQHF
NA,TRBJ1-2,TRBV29-1,NA,TGCAGCGTTGTCCGGACATTCTATGGCTACACCTTC,CSVVRTFYGYTF
NA,TRBJ2-7,TRBV4-1,few,TGCGCCAGCAGCCAAGAGGAGGCCACCTACGAGCAGTACTTC,CASSQEEATYEQYF
TRBD1,TRBJ1-3,TRBV7-9,NA,TGTGCCAGCAGCTTGCCCGGACAGGGCGGAAACACCATATATTTT,CASSLPGQGGNTIYF
NA,TRBJ1-1,TRBV30,NA,TGTGCCTGGAGTGTACTTGTGGGGTCTATTGGAGCTTTCTTT,CAWSVLVGSIGAFF
TRBD2,TRBJ2-7,TRBV9,NA,TGTGCCAGCAGCGTAGGAACTAGCGGGATCTACGAGCAGTACTTC,CASSVGTSGIYEQYF
NA,TRBJ1-3,TRBV11-2,few,TGTGCCAGCAGCCCGGCCCTGCGGAACACCATATATTTT,CASSPALRNTIYF
NA,TRBJ1-3,TRBV9,NA,TGTGCCAGCAGCGTAGCCCCGGTGAGCTCTGGAAACACCATATATTTT,CASSVAPVSSGNTIYF
NA,TRBJ1-2,TRBV25-1,NA,TGTGCCAGCAGTGAATCGCGGGGCTATGGCTACACCTTC,CASSESRGYGYTF
TRBD1,TRBJ1-2,TRBV5-6,NA,TGTGCCAGCAGCTCGGACAGGAGGGGCTACACCTTC,CASSSDRRGYTF
NA,TRBJ2-7,TRBV10-3,NA,TGTGCCATCATGGTGGGCGGAGGGGGGCACGAGCAGTACTTC,CAIMVGGGGHEQYF
NA,TRBJ1-1,TRBV19,NA,TGTGCCAGTAGTATTCCTCGGACACCAAATGAAGCTTTCTTT,CASSIPRTPNEAFF
NA,TRBJ2-2,TRBV28,NA,TGTGCCAGCAGTTTCTCGCGGCGCAGCACCGGGGAGCTGTTTTTT,CASSFSRRSTGELFF
NA,TRBJ1-3,TRBV6-5,NA,TGTGCCAGCTCTTTACAGGGAGTCTCTGGAAACACCATATATTTT,CASSLQGVSGNTIYF
TRBD2,TRBJ2-3,TRBV2,NA,TGTGCCAGCCTCCAATCAGAGAGGACTAGGCTGAATAACGGGGATACGCAGTATTTT,CASLQSERTRLNNGDTQYF
NA,TRBJ2-7,TRBV18,NA,TGTGCCAGCTCACCGGTTCGCTCCTACGAGCAGTACTTC,CASSPVRSYEQYF
NA,TRBJ1-5,TRBV18,NA,TGTGCCAGCTCACCAAAGGGAGTCGGATCCCAGCCCCAGCATTTT,CASSPKGVGSQPQHF
NA,TRBJ1-4,TRBV11-3,few,TGTGCCAGCAGCCAAAAAGGCAGGGCTGATAATGAAAAACTGTTTTTT,CASSQKGRADNEKLFF
NA,TRBJ2-3,TRBV12-5,NA,TGTGCTAGTGGTTTGGTAGCGTCAGATACGCAGTATTTT,CASGLVASDTQYF
NA,TRBJ1-1,TRBV10-2,NA,TGCGCCAGCAGGGACCCAAATATCGAAGCTTTCTTT,CASRDPNIEAFF
NA,TRBJ1-5,TRBV12-3/TRBV12-4,NA,TGTGCCAGCAGTTTGGGGGGCGGTCAGCCCCAGCATTTT,CASSLGGGQPQHF
NA,TRBJ1-1,TRBV12-3/TRBV12-4,NA,TGTGCCAGCAGTTCACAGATGAACACTGAAGCTTTCTTT,CASSSQMNTEAFF
TRBD1,TRBJ1-2,TRBV15,NA,TGTGCCACCAGCTTGGACAGGTTCTATGGCTACACCTTC,CATSLDRFYGYTF
NA,TRBJ1-1,TRBV15,NA,TGTGCCACCAGCAGAGATGGGGTCAGCTACACTGAAGCTTTCTTT,CATSRDGVSYTEAFF
TRBD2,TRBJ2-7,TRBV6-6,NA,TGTGCCAGCAGTTACATGGCGGGAGACTACGAGCAGTACTTC,CASSYMAGDYEQYF
NA,TRBJ1-4,TRBV5-1,NA,TGCGCCAGCAGCCTACAGAGGGGTCCTAATGAAAAACTGTTTTTT,CASSLQRGPNEKLFF
TRBD1,TRBJ1-1,TRBV5-4,once,TGTGCCAGCAGCCGCCCTCAGGGGGCGCAATCCGGTGAAGCTTTCTTT,CASSRPQGAQSGEAFF
NA,TRBJ2-7,TRBV7-9,NA,TGTGCCAGCAGCTTGACATGGGAGGCCGCCAAATCCGAGCAGTACTTC,CASSLTWEAAKSEQYF
NA,TRBJ2-7,TRBV18,NA,TGTGCCAGCTCACCGGTCCTTTCGGAAATGAGTGAGCAGTACTTC,CASSPVLSEMSEQYF
NA,TRBJ1-5,TRBV10-3,NA,TGTGCCATCAGTGACAGGAAGAGCAATCAGCCCCAGCATTTT,CAISDRKSNQPQHF
NA,TRBJ1-5,TRBV19,NA,TGTGCCAGTAGGTCGGGCAGGGACCGCCAGCCCCAGCATTTT,CASRSGRDRQPQHF
NA,TRBJ2-2,TRBV10-3,NA,TGTGCCATCAGTGACCGAACGCAGGAGAACACCGGGGAGCTGTTTTTT,CAISDRTQENTGELFF
NA,TRBJ2-1,TRBV30,NA,TGTGCCTGGAGTCGAAATGAGCAGTTCTTC,CAWSRNEQFF
TRBD1,TRBJ2-6,TRBV6-4,NA,TGTGCCAGCAGTGGGGGAACAGGGGCTGGGGCCAACGTCCTGACTTTC,CASSGGTGAGANVLTF
NA,TRBJ2-1,TRBV10-3,NA,TGTGCCATCAGTGAGTCGAGTGGGACCTTTTACAATGAGCAGTTCTTC,CAISESSGTFYNEQFF
TRBD1,TRBJ1-2,TRBV5-5,once,TGTGCCAGCAGCTTGGACCAGGGGGGGCCCTATGGCTACACCTTC,CASSLDQGGPYGYTF
NA,TRBJ2-2,TRBV7-9,NA,TGTGCCAGCAGCTTATGGATCGTAGGGACCGGGGAGCTGTTTTTT,CASSLWIVGTGELFF
TRBD1,TRBJ2-7,TRBV2,NA,TGTGCCAGCAGTACCGGGACAGGGGGTGAGCAGTACTTC,CASSTGTGGEQYF
NA,TRBJ1-1,TRBV20-1,once,TGCAGTGCTCCCTTGAACACTGAAGCTTTCTTT,CSAPLNTEAFF
NA,TRBJ2-2,TRBV7-3,NA,TGTGCCAGCAGCTTAGCCAGGGATAACACCGGGGAGCTGTTTTTT,CASSLARDNTGELFF